These T cell receptor beta chains were read from a single sample in a study of cytomegalovirus exposure and HLA in healthy donors. Sequencing was performed with immunoSEQ multiplex PCR; in TCRdb, only in-frame clones are kept and a portion is missing. The data contain around 150,000 clones, around 84% of them singletons. The sequenced material came from PBMCs. The receptors were gathered from a boy younger than 10 in good health and CMV-seronegative. Both conserved end residues are part of each CDR3. A D gene is named only where the DNA matches it firmly. Only part of the rows carry a size: once, few, many, or a class if the clone is expanded.

abundance,d_gene,v_gene,j_gene,CDR3nt,CDR3aa
NA,TRBD1,TRBV12-5,TRBJ1-1,TGTGCTAGTGGTCTAATTCCGACAGGGCTCATGAACACTGAAGCTTTCTTT,CASGLIPTGLMNTEAFF
NA,TRBD2,TRBV5-1,TRBJ2-3,TGCGCCAGCAGCTTGGTTGTCGGCGGGGGAAGCACAGATACGCAGTATTTT,CASSLVVGGGSTDTQYF
NA,TRBD1,TRBV5-1,TRBJ2-7,TGCGCCAGCAGGCCAGCCTACAGGGGGATCGCCTACGAGCAGTACTTC,CASRPAYRGIAYEQYF
NA,NA,TRBV10-3,TRBJ2-1,TGTGCCATCAGTGAGTCCGGTGAGTTCAATGAGCAGTTCTTC,CAISESGEFNEQFF
NA,NA,TRBV6-1,TRBJ2-7,TGTGCCAGCAGTGCCTTGAGATCCCACGAGCAGTACTTC,CASSALRSHEQYF
NA,TRBD1,TRBV6-5,TRBJ1-6,TGTGCCAGCAGTTACTTAGGGACAGGGCTGAGTTCACCCCTCCACTTT,CASSYLGTGLSSPLHF
NA,TRBD1,TRBV19,TRBJ2-2,TGTGCCAGTACCCCGACAGGGGGGTGGGCCGGGGAGCTGTTTTTT,CASTPTGGWAGELFF
NA,NA,TRBV2,TRBJ1-5,TGTGCCAGCAGTTCCGGACAGCTTAGCAATCAGCCCCAGCATTTT,CASSSGQLSNQPQHF
NA,NA,TRBV5-1,TRBJ2-7,TGCGCCAGCAGCTTGGACAGCATTGGCGAGCAGTACTTC,CASSLDSIGEQYF
NA,NA,TRBV7-2,TRBJ1-5,TGTGCCAGCAGCTTAGTACCAGATCAGCCCCAGCATTTT,CASSLVPDQPQHF
NA,TRBD1,TRBV5-1,TRBJ2-5,TGCGCCAGCAGCTGGGGACAGGGGACGGGCGAGACCCAGTACTTC,CASSWGQGTGETQYF
NA,TRBD1,TRBV9,TRBJ2-1,TGTGCCAGCAGCTCCCGGCCCGGAACAGGGGCAAAGAGGTACAATGAGCAGTTCTTC,CASSSRPGTGAKRYNEQFF
NA,NA,TRBV18,TRBJ2-2,TGTGCCAGCTCTGGCCGTTGGGACTTTACGAACACCGGGGAGCTGTTTTTT,CASSGRWDFTNTGELFF
few,TRBD1,TRBV7-9,TRBJ2-3,TGTGCCAGCAGCCGGACAGGTGGCTTGACAGATACGCAGTATTTT,CASSRTGGLTDTQYF
NA,NA,TRBV5-5,TRBJ1-4,TGTGCCAGCAGCGGCAAAATCCGGTGGACAGACCCAACTAATGAAAAACTGTTTTTT,CASSGKIRWTDPTNEKLFF
NA,TRBD1,TRBV19,TRBJ1-2,TGTGCCAGTAGTATAGAAAGACAGGGCGGCTATGGCTACACCTTC,CASSIERQGGYGYTF
NA,NA,TRBV19,TRBJ2-7,TGTGCCAGTAGTACAGGTACCTACGAGCAGTACTTC,CASSTGTYEQYF
few,NA,TRBV5-1,TRBJ1-1,TGCGCCAGCAGCCGGGACATGAACACTGAAGCTTTCTTT,CASSRDMNTEAFF
NA,NA,TRBV27,TRBJ1-6,TGTGCCAGCAGTCTCTTGGGCGGGAATTCACCCCTCCACTTT,CASSLLGGNSPLHF
once,NA,TRBV27,TRBJ2-7,TGTGCCAGCACTCTTACAGGGGACTTCCCCTACGAGCAGTACTTC,CASTLTGDFPYEQYF
NA,NA,TRBV15,TRBJ1-4,TGTGCCACCAGCGGCCGCGGAGCTAATGAAAAACTGTTTTTT,CATSGRGANEKLFF
NA,NA,TRBV4-3,TRBJ2-7,TGCGCCAGCAGCCAAGGGGTTGCAGGGCTTTACGAGCAGTACTTC,CASSQGVAGLYEQYF
NA,NA,TRBV9,TRBJ1-2,TGTGCCAGCTTCTCAGGGCGAGGCTACACCTTC,CASFSGRGYTF
once,TRBD2,TRBV7-9,TRBJ2-7,TGTGCCAGCAGCCAGACTAGCGGGGGCTACGAGCAGTACTTC,CASSQTSGGYEQYF
NA,NA,TRBV20-1,TRBJ2-2,TGCAGTGCTAGGGGGAGCGGGGAGCTGTTTTTT,CSARGSGELFF
NA,NA,TRBV10-1,TRBJ2-7,TGCGCCAGCAGTGAGCAGGGGCTTCCTTACGAGCAGTACTTC,CASSEQGLPYEQYF
NA,NA,TRBV25-1,TRBJ1-4,TGTGCCAGCAGTGAACCCCAGGTTGCAACTAATGAAAAACTGTTTTTT,CASSEPQVATNEKLFF
NA,NA,TRBV14,TRBJ2-5,TGTGCCAGCAGCAGGGCAGGGTGGGAGACCCAGTACTTC,CASSRAGWETQYF
NA,NA,TRBV6-9,TRBJ2-5,TGTGCCAGCAGTCGCGGGTCGGAGACCCAGTACTTC,CASSRGSETQYF
NA,TRBD1,TRBV12-5,TRBJ1-1,TGTGCTAGTGGTTATTCGGTTGGGACAGGGGTTTACGCTGAAGCTTTCTTT,CASGYSVGTGVYAEAFF
NA,NA,TRBV7-9,TRBJ1-2,TGTGCCAGCAGCGGCCGACAGTATGGGCGCTATGGCTACACCTTC,CASSGRQYGRYGYTF
NA,NA,TRBV29-1,TRBJ1-2,TGCAGCGTTGACGCGGTTGGGGGCCTCGGAAACTATGGCTACACCTTC,CSVDAVGGLGNYGYTF
NA,NA,TRBV28,TRBJ1-4,TGTGCCAGCCTCGGGGGAGGAGATGAAAAACTGTTTTTT,CASLGGGDEKLFF
NA,NA,TRBV7-2,TRBJ1-2,TGTGCCAGCAGCTTACGTGGCGGGACGGACTCCGGCTATGGCTACACCTTC,CASSLRGGTDSGYGYTF
NA,NA,TRBV12-5,TRBJ1-1,TGTGCTAGTGGTTTGGTACTGCGGGGATTTAATGTTTCTTTCTTTTTTGCTGAAGCTTTCTTT,CASGLVLRGFNVSFFFAEAFF
NA,NA,TRBV7-8,TRBJ1-1,TGTGCCAGCAGCTTATATCAGGGGTACAACACTGAAGCTTTCTTT,CASSLYQGYNTEAFF
NA,TRBD1,TRBV2,TRBJ1-2,TGTGCCAGCAGATCGACAGGGCCGGAAGGCTACACCTTC,CASRSTGPEGYTF
NA,NA,TRBV19,TRBJ1-2,TGTGCCAGTAGTATTCTAGACAGCCCCCATGGCTACACCTTC,CASSILDSPHGYTF
NA,NA,TRBV27,TRBJ1-1,TGTGCCAGCAGTTTATACAGAAACACTGAGGCTTTCTTT,CASSLYRNTEAFF
NA,TRBD1,TRBV29-1,TRBJ1-2,TGCAGCGTTTATGGGACAGACATTTTATTTGGCTATGGCTACACCTTC,CSVYGTDILFGYGYTF
NA,NA,TRBV9,TRBJ2-3,TGTGCCAGCAGCGTAGGAAGGGGGAGCACAGATACGCAGTATTTT,CASSVGRGSTDTQYF